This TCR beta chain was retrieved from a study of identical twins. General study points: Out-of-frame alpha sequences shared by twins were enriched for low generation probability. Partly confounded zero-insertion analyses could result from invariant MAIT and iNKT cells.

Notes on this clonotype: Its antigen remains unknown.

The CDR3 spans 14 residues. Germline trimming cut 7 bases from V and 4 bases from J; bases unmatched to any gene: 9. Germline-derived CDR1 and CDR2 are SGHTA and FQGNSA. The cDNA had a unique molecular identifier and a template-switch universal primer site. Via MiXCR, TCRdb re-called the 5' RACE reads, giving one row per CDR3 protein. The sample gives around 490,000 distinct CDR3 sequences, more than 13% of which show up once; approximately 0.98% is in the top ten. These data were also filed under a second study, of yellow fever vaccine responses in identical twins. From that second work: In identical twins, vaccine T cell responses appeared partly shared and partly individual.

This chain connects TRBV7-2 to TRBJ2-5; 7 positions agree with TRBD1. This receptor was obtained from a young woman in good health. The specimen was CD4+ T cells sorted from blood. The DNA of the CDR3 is TGTGCCAGCACCGCAGGGGGAGTCCCAGAGACCCAGTACTTC. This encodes CASTAGGVPETQYF.